This T cell receptor (beta chain) was profiled in a study of blood T cell repertoires in COVID-19. The CDR3 totals 12 residues. Germline CDR1 reads MDHEN; CDR2 reads SYDVKM. Trimming took 8 bases from V and 3 from J, leaving 11 bases between them. Some clones are missing from TCRdb's copy, which holds only in-frame ones; the method was immunoSEQ multiplex PCR. Here the sample spans about 170,000 clones, 86% being singletons. The sequence was obtained from a man in his 70s with acute or convalescent COVID-19. The V call is TRBV28, the J call TRBJ2-7, with D perhaps TRBD1 (5 bases). Sequencing used peripheral blood. The CDR3 loop reads CASGITGYEQYF. The CDR3 DNA sequence: TGTGCCAGCGGCATTACAGGCTACGAGCAGTACTTC.